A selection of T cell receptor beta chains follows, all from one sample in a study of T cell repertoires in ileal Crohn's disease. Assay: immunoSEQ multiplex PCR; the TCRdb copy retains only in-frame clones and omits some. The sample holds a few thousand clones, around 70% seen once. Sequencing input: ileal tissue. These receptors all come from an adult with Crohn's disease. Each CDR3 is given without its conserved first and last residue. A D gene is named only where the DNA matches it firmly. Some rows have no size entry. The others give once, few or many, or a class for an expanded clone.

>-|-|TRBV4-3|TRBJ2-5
ASSRDSGLQETQY
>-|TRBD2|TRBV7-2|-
ASLAGREQY
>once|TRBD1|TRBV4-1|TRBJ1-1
ASSYRTGSQFTEAF
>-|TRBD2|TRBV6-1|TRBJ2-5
ASSEVPSGGVETQY
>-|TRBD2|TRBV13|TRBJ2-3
ASSLGGDSTDTQY
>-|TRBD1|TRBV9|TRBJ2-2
ASSAGQGTGELF
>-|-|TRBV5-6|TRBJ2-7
ASSVTPRVVEQY
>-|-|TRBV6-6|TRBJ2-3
ASSYSAGPRTDTQY
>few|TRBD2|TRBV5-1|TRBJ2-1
ASSTLAGGSAEQF
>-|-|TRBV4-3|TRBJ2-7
ASSTSFQTAYEQY
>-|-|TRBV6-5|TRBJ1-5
ASSPVLSGNQPQH
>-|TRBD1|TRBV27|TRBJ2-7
ASSLLPGTAAYEQY
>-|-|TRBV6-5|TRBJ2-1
ASSSLQFRTYNEQF
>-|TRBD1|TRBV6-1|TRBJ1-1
ASSSSDRPNTEAF
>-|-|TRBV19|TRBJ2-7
ATKGRVGQSEQY
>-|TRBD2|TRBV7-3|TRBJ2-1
ASTRTGTSPNNEQF
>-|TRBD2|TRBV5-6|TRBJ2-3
ASSSRGGLLDTQY
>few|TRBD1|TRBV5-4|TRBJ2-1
ASSLGTGQFNEQF
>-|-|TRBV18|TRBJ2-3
ASSAQGRTDTQY
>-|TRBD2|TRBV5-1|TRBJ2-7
ASSRSGIPYEQY
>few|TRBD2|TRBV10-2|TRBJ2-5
ASSWGGQETQY
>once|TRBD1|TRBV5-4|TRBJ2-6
ASSSGGSGANVLT
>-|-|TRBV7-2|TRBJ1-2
ASSLDFAAGINYGYT
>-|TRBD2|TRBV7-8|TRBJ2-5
ASSLATRGSHQTQY
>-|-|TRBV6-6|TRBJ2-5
ASSYQASQETQY
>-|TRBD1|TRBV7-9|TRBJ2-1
ASSSTLDRGGYEQF
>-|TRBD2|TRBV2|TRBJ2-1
ASSEPDTGGKYNEQF
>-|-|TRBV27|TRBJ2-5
ASSFSSRGGETQY
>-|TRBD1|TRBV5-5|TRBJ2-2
ASSLAAGGESGELF
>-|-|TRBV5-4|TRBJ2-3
ASSPGTTSTDTQY
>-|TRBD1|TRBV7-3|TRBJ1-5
ASSPRTGGPYQPQH
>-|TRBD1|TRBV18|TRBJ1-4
ASSPRTGLDNEKLF
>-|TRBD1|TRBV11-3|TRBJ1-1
ASSNGDRNTEAF
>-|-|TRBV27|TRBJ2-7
ASSVAQGLGEQY
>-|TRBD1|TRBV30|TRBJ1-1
AWSIGQGTTEAF
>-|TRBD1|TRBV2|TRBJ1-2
ASQNRGGYGYT
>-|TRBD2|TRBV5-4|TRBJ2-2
ASSQGTSATQELF
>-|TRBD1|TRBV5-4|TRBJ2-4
ASSPMTGEGAKNIQY
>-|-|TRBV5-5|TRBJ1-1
ASSLVGYRESEAF
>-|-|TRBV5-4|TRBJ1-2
ASSLAPGGLYGYT
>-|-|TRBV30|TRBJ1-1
AWNPGRNTEAF
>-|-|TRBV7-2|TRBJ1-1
ASSAEGARYTEAF
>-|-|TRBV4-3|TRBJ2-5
ASSHLPSVQETQY